Shown below are 21 T cell receptor beta chains from a single sample sequenced in a study of blood T cell repertoires in COVID-19. Measured with immunoSEQ multiplex PCR; TCRdb has only the in-frame clones, and not every one. The top ten hold 7.3% of the sample, which has nearly 350,000 clones, 88% seen once. The material sequenced was peripheral blood. Source of these receptors: an older woman with COVID-19, enrolled during active disease.

J is TRBJ2-3 and V is TRBV5-1; a weak D match, TRBD2 (5 bases). The germline gives CDR1 SGHRS, CDR2 YFSETQ. V gave up 7 bases and J gave up 0 bases, with 15 bases separating them. The CDR3 covers 15 residues. The CDR3 DNA reads as TGCGCCAGCCACGGACGGAGGTCTAGCACAGATACGCAGTATTTT. Translated, it gives CASHGRRSSTDTQYF.

CDR3 nucleotides: TGTGCCAGTTTTAGCGGGGGAGGCACAGATACGCAGTATTTT. Amino acid sequence: CASFSGGGTDTQYF. The chain combines TRBV19 with TRBJ2-3, with 9 bases that match TRBD2. CDR1 and CDR2 (germline): LNHDA, SQIVND (reference sequence). The CDR3 contains 14 residues. The V gene end was trimmed by 8 bases and the J gene end by 1 base; junction bases not matched to a gene: 4.

The chain carries TRBV11-2 and TRBJ1-2; 7 nucleotides agree with TRBD1. V shed 2 bases, J shed 2 bases, and the junction held 5 bases outside the gene matches. The CDR3 contains 15 residues. Germline lookup yields CDR1 SGHAT and CDR2 FQNNGV. The CDR3 reads CASSLSQGQNYGYTF. CDR3 in DNA: TGTGCCAGCAGCTTAAGCCAGGGACAGAACTATGGCTACACCTTC.

The gene calls are TRBV5-6 and TRBJ1-1; 8 bases are a match to TRBD1. CDR3 length: 11 amino acids. With V trimmed by 4 bases and J by 8 bases, 1 base remained unmatched. The germline gives CDR1 SGHDT, CDR2 YYEEEE. The CDR3 bases are TGTGCCAGCAGCCGACAGGGGGAAGCTTTCTTT. Encoded protein: CASSRQGEAFF.

This clone was counted only a few times. This rearrangement joins TRBV28 to TRBJ1-5; perhaps TRBD1 as D (5 bases). Germline values: CDR1 MDHEN, CDR2 SYDVKM. This CDR3 spans 15 amino acids. Deletions cut 7 bases from V and 5 bases from J, with 18 bases between. CDR3 DNA: TGTGCCAGCACCTTCAGAGGGACTTGGGATCAGCCCCAGCATTTT. This gives the protein CASTFRGTWDQPQHF. Full variable domain (missing parts from reference TRBV28 and TRBJ1-5): DVKVTQSSRYLVKRTGEKVFLECVQDMDHENMFWYRQDPGLGLRLIYFSYDVKMKEKGDIPEGYSVSREKKERFSLILESASTNQTSMYLCASTFRGTWDQPQHFGDGTRLSIL.

V and J are TRBV7-6 and TRBJ1-4, with TRBD1 matching 9 bases. V shed 6 bases and J 8 bases; nucleotides not matched to a gene: 10. This CDR3 spans 15 amino acids. Germline-derived CDR1 and CDR2 are SGHVS and FNYEAQ. The CDR3: CASSSGQGPGEKLFF. CDR3 coding DNA: TGTGCCAGCAGTTCGGGACAGGGCCCAGGCGAAAAACTGTTTTTT.

This chain connects TRBV19 to TRBJ2-7; tentatively, D is TRBD1 (6 bases). The CDR3 extends over 13 amino acids. Trimming left V 5 bases short and J 3 bases short, with 11 bases between. The germline V gene encodes CDR1 LNHDA and CDR2 SQIVND (reference sequence). The CDR3, as DNA: TGTGCCAGTAGTTGGACAGATTACTACGAGCAGTACTTC. This translates into CASSWTDYYEQYF. Based on the CDR3 plus reference TRBV19 and TRBJ2-7, the full variable domain is DGGITQSPKYLFRKEGQNVTLSCEQNLNHDAMYWYRQDPGQGLRLIYYSQIVNDFQKGDIAEGYSVSREKKESFPLTVTSAQKNPTAFYLCASSWTDYYEQYFGPGTRLTVT.

The chain couples TRBV5-4 to TRBJ2-7; 10 positions match TRBD2. After removal of 6 bases from V and 4 bases from J, the junction contained 7 bases not matched to a gene. CDR1 is SGHNT and CDR2 is YYREEE in the germline V gene (reference sequence). The CDR3 covers 14 residues. The CDR3 here is CASTISGGAYEQYF. For the CDR3, the DNA is TGTGCCAGCACCATAAGCGGGGGGGCTTACGAGCAGTACTTC.

V is TRBV28 and J is TRBJ1-2; weak D call: TRBD1 (6 bases). Germline V gives CDR1 MDHEN, CDR2 SYDVKM. Deletions cut 6 bases from V and 7 bases from J, with 12 bases between. The CDR3 is made up of 12 amino acids. The CDR3 coding sequence is TGTGCCAGCAGCACCCCCAGGGGTGGCTACACCTTC. Its protein is CASSTPRGGYTF.

This clone was detected only once. V is TRBV5-8 and J is TRBJ2-6; TRBD1 aligns across 10 bases. After removal of 3 bases from V and 2 bases from J, the junction contained 5 bases not matched to a gene. CDR1 SGHTS and CDR2 YDEGEE come from the germline V gene. CDR3 length: 17 residues. CDR3: CASSSGQGRPGANVLTF. The DNA for the CDR3 is TGTGCCAGCAGCTCGGGACAGGGGAGGCCTGGGGCCAACGTCCTGACTTTC.

The rearrangement links TRBV6-6 to TRBJ2-7; a possible D gene is TRBD1 (6 bases). The CDR3 is 14 residues long. V lost 6 bases to trimming and J lost 1 base, with 13 bases between them. Germline lookup yields CDR1 MNHNY and CDR2 SVGAGI (reference sequence). The CDR3 protein is CASRDSHNSYEQYF. DNA of the CDR3: TGTGCCAGCAGGGACAGCCATAATTCCTACGAGCAGTACTTC.

This clone was observed once. The chain has TRBV29-1 and TRBJ1-2; D call uncertain. CDR3 size: 13 residues. Germline-derived CDR1 and CDR2 are SQVTM and ANQGSEA. V lost 3 bases, J lost 5 bases, and 13 bases lay in between. The CDR3 DNA sequence: TGCAGCGTTGAGCTGTCCCACTATTATGGCTACACCTTC. Translating it yields CSVELSHYYGYTF.

The V gene is TRBV6-1, the J gene TRBJ1-4; D gene unclear. Trimming took 4 bases from V and 0 from J, leaving 18 bases between them. Per germline, CDR1 MNHNS and CDR2 SASEGT. The CDR3 runs to 18 residues. CDR3 sequence (DNA): TGTGCCAGCAGTGGCGCAGTCAGAGGACTTGCAACTAATGAAAAACTGTTTTTT. It codes for CASSGAVRGLATNEKLFF.

This clone was detected once. The J gene is TRBJ2-7, the V gene TRBV6-5; TRBD1 matches 10 bases. This CDR3 spans 14 amino acids. Germline CDR1 is MNHEY and CDR2 is SVGAGI. The V segment lost 6 bases and the J segment 6 bases; nucleotides outside the gene matches: 8. CDR3 in amino acids: CASRPGQGFFEQYF. CDR3 sequence (DNA): TGTGCCAGCAGGCCGGGACAGGGGTTTTTCGAGCAGTACTTC.

The chain couples TRBV18 to TRBJ1-2; D is unclear. V was trimmed by 5 bases and J by 4 bases, leaving 11 bases between them. The germline gives CDR1 KGHSH, CDR2 LQKENI. This CDR3 spans 13 amino acids. The chain's CDR3 is CASSSGNPYGYTF. Written as DNA, the CDR3 is TGTGCCAGCTCATCCGGGAACCCCTATGGCTACACCTTC.

This CDR3 is CASSPRDTTFSYVKNNEQFF. The CDR3 DNA reads as TGTGCCAGCAGTCCCCGGGACACCACGTTCTCGTATGTAAAAAACAATGAGCAGTTCTTC. The chain uses TRBV6-2 or TRBV6-3 and TRBJ2-1; D is perhaps TRBD1 (6 bases). Deletions cut 5 bases from V and 5 bases from J, with 31 bases between. The CDR3 contains 20 residues. The germline V gene has CDR1 MNHEY and CDR2 SVGEGT.

This clone occurred once. CDR3 DNA: TGTGCCAGCAGCCCTCACCCACAGGGGGCAAAGGGGGACGGGGAGCTGTTTTTT. This encodes CASSPHPQGAKGDGELFF. The chain links TRBV13 to TRBJ2-2, with 9 positions matching TRBD1. The CDR3 runs to 18 residues. The V gene's germline CDR1 is PRHDT and CDR2 FYEKMQ (reference sequence). V gave up 5 bases and J gave up 7 bases; unmatched junction bases: 17.

The chain recombines TRBV2 with TRBJ2-3; 7 bases agree with TRBD1. V was pared by 8 bases and J by 2 bases, with 7 bases of the junction left unmatched. This CDR3 contains 14 residues. Looked up from germline, CDR1 is SNHLY and CDR2 is FYNNEI. The CDR3 bases are TGTGCCAGCGGAAACAGGGGATCCACAGATACGCAGTATTTT. As protein: CASGNRGSTDTQYF.

The chain couples TRBV15 to TRBJ1-2; 11 nucleotides align to TRBD1. Germline trimming cut 5 bases from V and 7 bases from J; bases unmatched to any gene: 9. Germline CDR1 and CDR2: LNHNV and YYDKDF (reference sequence). CDR3 length: 15 amino acids. CDR3 protein: CATSVGDRGMVGYTF. Written as DNA, the CDR3 is TGTGCCACCAGCGTGGGGGACAGGGGGATGGTTGGCTACACCTTC.

V usage is TRBV7-3 and J usage is TRBJ2-2; D might be TRBD1 (6 bases). With 4 bases removed from V and 4 bases from J, the gap between germline ends came to 10 bases. From germline, CDR1 is SGHTA and CDR2 FQGTGA. The CDR3 covers 14 residues. The CDR3 bases are TGTGCCAGCAGCTCCGGACAGAGCACCGGGGAGCTGTTTTTT. It codes for CASSSGQSTGELFF.

With respect to this clone: The same CDR3 also results from other DNA sequences found in this sample. The chain employs TRBV5-8 and TRBJ1-4; 8 positions agree with TRBD1. Germline V gives CDR1 SGHTS, CDR2 YDEGEE. J lost 3 bases, V lost 3 bases, and 1 base had no gene match. CDR3 length: 14 amino acids. CDR3 bases: TGTGCCAGCAGCTCAGGGGGCTCTAATGAAAAACTGTTTTTT. This codes for CASSSGGSNEKLFF.